Below are 13 T cell receptor beta chains sequenced from a single sample in a study of metastatic and nonmetastatic thyroid tumors. All patients were treatment-naive before thyroid surgery. TCRdb reanalyzed the PCR reads via MiXCR. The sample has about 34,000 clones, 35% to 40% seen once. Specimen: tumor tissue. These receptors were obtained from a female donor with papillary thyroid cancer or a benign thyroid nodule (not recorded which). Some clones in this sample may be carry-over from other donors' samples.

This clone is medium-sized (0.01 to 0.1%) by share. The genes are TRBV7-6 and TRBJ2-1, with D uncertain. Germline-derived CDR1 and CDR2 are SGHVS and FNYEAQ. The CDR3 consists of 15 residues. Trimming removed 3 bases at V and 2 bases at J, with 11 bases between. The CDR3 nucleotides are TGTGCCAGCAGCTTGGCCGGAAGGACCTACAATGAGCAGTTCTTC. It codes for CASSLAGRTYNEQFF.

The CDR3 loop is CASSEDRTGSQYF. CDR3 nucleotides: TGTGCCAGCAGTGAAGATAGGACAGGGTCGCAGTATTTT. This sequence joins TRBV6-1 and TRBJ2-3; 8 bases are a match to TRBD1. CDR3 length equals 13 residues. Germline V gene data show CDR1 as MNHNS and CDR2 as SASEGT. Germline trimming cut 1 base from V and 10 bases from J; bases unmatched to any gene: 4.

This clone was detected a few times. The chain combines TRBV6-2 or TRBV6-3 with TRBJ1-1; D remains ambiguous. CDR3 length: 12 amino acids. Trimming took off 0 bases at V and 11 bases at J, with 10 bases between the two ends. From germline, CDR1 is MNHEY and CDR2 SVGEGT. CDR3 coding DNA: TGTGCCAGCAGTTACTCTGGGGAGGAGGCTTTCTTT. Encoded protein: CASSYSGEEAFF.

This clone was counted once. The DNA of the CDR3 is TGCAGTGCTGGCCGGGACAGGGGCGTTTCACCCCTCCACTTT. Translated, it gives CSAGRDRGVSPLHF. The chain joins TRBV20-1 to TRBJ1-6, with TRBD1 matching over 10 bases. The CDR3 totals 14 residues. V lost 5 bases and J lost 9; bases outside the gene matches: 7. Germline V lookup: CDR1 DFQATT, CDR2 SNEGSKA (reference sequence).

This clone was picked up one time. This chain uses TRBV5-1 with TRBJ1-1; weak D call: TRBD1 (6 bases). This CDR3 is 14 amino acids long. The V gene lost 2 bases and the J gene lost 3 bases, with 11 bases spanning the gap. Germline V gene data show CDR1 as SGHRS and CDR2 as YFSETQ. CDR3 bases: TGCGCCAGCAGCTTTCAGGGGATCGACACTGAAGCTTTCTTT. It codes for CASSFQGIDTEAFF. Supplemented by reference TRBV5-1 and TRBJ1-1, the full variable domain reads KAGVTQTPRYLIKTRGQQVTLSCSPISGHRSVSWYQQTPGQGLQFLFEYFSETQRNKGNFPGRFSGRQFSNSRSEMNVSTLELGDSALYLCASSFQGIDTEAFFGQGTRLTVV.

This clone has only a few counts. The rearrangement links TRBV6-1 to TRBJ1-5; D not resolved. The germline gives CDR1 MNHNS, CDR2 SASEGT. The CDR3 totals 15 residues. Trimming took 5 bases from V and 0 from J, leaving 11 bases between them. CDR3 amino acids: CASSTRTDSNQPQHF. The CDR3 DNA is TGTGCCAGCAGTACCCGGACTGATAGCAATCAGCCCCAGCATTTT.

The CDR3 loop reads CASSYSLGNYGYTF. CDR3 nucleotide sequence: TGTGCCAGCAGTTATTCGCTAGGTAACTATGGCTACACCTTC. V and J are TRBV6-2 or TRBV6-3 and TRBJ1-2; no clear D gene. Trimming took 3 bases from V and 1 from J, leaving 9 bases between them. The CDR3 loop spans 14 amino acids. Germline V gene sequence: CDR1 MNHEY, CDR2 SVGEGT.

This clone was seen at least ten times. A read error may account for a junction end that differs from germline. The DNA for the CDR3 is TGTGCCAGCAACCGGGACAGGGCGGTCGGAAACACCATATACTTT. Translated: CASNRDRAVGNTIYF. The rearrangement uses TRBV6-1 and TRBJ1-3, with TRBD1 identical over 9 bases. The germline gives CDR1 MNHNS, CDR2 SASEGT. This CDR3 comprises 15 residues.

This sequence joins TRBV3-1 and TRBJ2-3, with TRBD2 matching over 10 bases. CDR1 LGHDT and CDR2 YNNKEL come from the germline V gene (reference sequence). The CDR3 covers 17 residues. The trim removed 0 bases at V and 2 bases at J, leaving 5 bases unmatched. The CDR3 here is CASSQDRTSGFTDTQYF. Written as DNA, the CDR3 is TGTGCCAGCAGCCAAGACAGGACTAGCGGATTCACAGATACGCAGTATTTT.

This clone was counted only a few times. This may be a read error: a much more frequent sequence differs by one nucleotide. The chain links TRBV27 to TRBJ2-1; 14 nucleotides match TRBD2. Germline-derived CDR1 and CDR2 are MNHEY and SMNVEV (reference sequence). This CDR3 spans 16 amino acids. The CDR3 is CASSSRLAGGTNDQFF. The CDR3 region has the DNA TGTGCCAGCAGTTCCAGACTAGCGGGAGGGACCAATGATCAGTTCTTC.

The chain uses TRBV6-2 or TRBV6-3 and TRBJ2-3; D is possibly TRBD2 (6 bases). Germline V lookup: CDR1 MNHEY, CDR2 SVGEGT. V was pared by 5 bases and J by 6 bases, with 18 bases between. The CDR3 length is 15 residues. This chain's CDR3 is CASSGGTDGVDTQYF. As DNA, the CDR3 is TGTGCCAGCAGTGGCGGGACTGACGGGGTGGATACGCAGTATTTT.

The CDR3 nucleotides read TGTGCCAGCTCACCACTGGGACTGACCTCCTACAATGAGCAGTTCTTC. Residues: CASSPLGLTSYNEQFF. This chain uses TRBV18 with TRBJ2-1; tentatively, D is TRBD2 (6 bases). CDR3 length: 16 amino acids. V lost 1 base to trimming and J lost 0 bases, with 10 bases between them. Per the germline V gene, CDR1 is KGHSH and CDR2 is LQKENI.

This clone has a handful of counts. V usage is TRBV6-2 or TRBV6-3 and J usage is TRBJ2-7; TRBD2 matches at 10 bases. Germline trimming cut 5 bases from V and 7 bases from J; bases unmatched to any gene: 17. The CDR3 covers 17 residues. Germline CDR1 is MNHEY and CDR2 is SVGEGT. The chain's CDR3 is CASSNRRSGRASGEQYF. CDR3 bases: TGTGCCAGCAGTAACCGGCGGAGCGGGAGGGCCAGCGGAGAGCAGTACTTC.